This T cell receptor beta chain stems from a study of T cells in Graves' hyperthyroidism and ophthalmopathy. Study background: Blood from the periphery was taken at initial diagnosis, before any treatment.

At least ten counts were recorded for this clonotype. Its antigen is not known. General study points: Ophthalmopathy and stable hyperthyroidism were told apart by a 13 V-J model.

TCR beta CDR3 sequences were amplified from RNA transcripts. The primer set for the first-round RT-PCR of the TCR CDR3 was HTBI. Each CDR3 protein gets one entry after TCRdb re-called the multiplex PCR reads with MiXCR. Among more than 300,000 distinct CDR3 sequences, 17% were seen once, and the ten largest hold roughly a third. The germline V gene has CDR1 MDHEN and CDR2 SYDVKM. This CDR3 is 14 amino acids long. Trimming took 5 bases from V and 6 from J, leaving 14 bases between them. Based on clinical symptoms, serum thyroxine and TRAb, thyroid ultrasound and orbital computed tomography, diagnoses were reached.

The chain couples TRBV28 to TRBJ2-1, with D hard to call. The receptor comes from a woman in her 30s with Graves' hyperthyroidism that later progressed to Graves' ophthalmopathy. The sample consisted of blood. The CDR3 DNA follows: TGTGCCAGCAGTGCTTTAGTAGCCACCAATGAGCAGTTCTTC. Amino acid sequence: CASSALVATNEQFF.